The 14 T cell receptor beta chains listed next were all sequenced from one sample in a study of control samples from healthy donors and cancer patients (dated by TCRdb to about 2020). The library was prepared using the immunoSEQ multiplex PCR assay. Not all clones reach the TCRdb copy of this immuneACCESS table, which keeps in-frame sequences only. Checked studies attribute under half of the gap to unresolved V genes and leave the rest unexplained. In all, the sample holds 100,000 to 150,000 clones, and roughly nine tenths of those were seen once. Of the sample, approximately 7.5% is held by the ten largest clones. Sequencing was performed on PBMCs. The receptor set was obtained from a middle-aged man with head and neck cancer.

The chain uses TRBV28 and TRBJ1-5; 10 bases align to TRBD1. The CDR3 covers 16 residues. V shed 4 bases, J shed 6 bases, and the junction held 9 bases outside the gene matches. Germline lookup yields CDR1 MDHEN and CDR2 SYDVKM. Here the CDR3 reads CASSSSDRGWGQPQHF. The CDR3 bases are TGTGCCAGCAGTTCATCGGACAGGGGGTGGGGTCAGCCCCAGCATTTT.

Comments on this clone: Within the sample, other DNA sequences also encode this same CDR3. This chain joins TRBV7-9 and TRBJ1-2; D is undetermined. From germline, CDR1 is SEHNR and CDR2 FQNEAQ (reference sequence). Trimming removed 1 base at V and 8 bases at J, with 8 bases between. The length of the CDR3 is 12 residues. CDR3 DNA sequence: TGTGCCAGCAGCTTAGAGGGAGGGGGCTACACCTTC. Its protein is CASSLEGGGYTF.

J is TRBJ1-2 and V is TRBV27, with 7 bases lining up with TRBD1. V shed 3 bases, J shed 4 bases, and the junction held 11 bases outside the gene matches. Germline CDR1 reads MNHEY; CDR2 reads SMNVEV (reference sequence). CDR3 length: 16 residues. For the CDR3, the DNA is TGTGCCAGCAGTTTGGGACAGCCGGGCTCAATCTATGGCTACACCTTC. The encoded protein is CASSLGQPGSIYGYTF.

The chain couples TRBV18 to TRBJ1-4; TRBD1 aligns across 7 bases. This CDR3 spans 17 amino acids. CDR1 and CDR2 (germline): KGHSH, LQKENI. J was trimmed by 0 bases and V by 2 bases; bases with no gene match: 6. The CDR3, as DNA: TGTGCCAGCTCACCAATTACAGGGGTAGCAACTAATGAAAAACTGTTTTTT. Protein product: CASSPITGVATNEKLFF.

The chain uses TRBV28 and TRBJ1-5, with 7 bases identical to TRBD1. Germline loops: CDR1 MDHEN, CDR2 SYDVKM. The CDR3 runs 14 residues. J was trimmed by 4 bases and V by 5 bases; bases with no gene match: 5. CDR3 DNA sequence: TGTGCCAGCAGTCCGGAGACAGGGAATCAGCCCCAGCATTTT. It encodes CASSPETGNQPQHF.

V gene TRBV11-3 combines with J gene TRBJ2-7; 8 bases are a match to TRBD2. The CDR3 extends over 14 amino acids. V lost 0 bases to trimming and J lost 2 bases; unmatched junction nucleotides: 0. Germline CDR1 SGHNT, CDR2 YENEEA. CDR3 protein: CASSLEAGAYEQYF. As DNA, the CDR3 is TGTGCCAGCAGCTTAGAAGCGGGGGCCTACGAGCAGTACTTC.

The J gene is TRBJ2-3, the V gene TRBV3-1 (or the pseudogene TRBV3-2), with TRBD2 matching over 8 bases. Trimming cost V 2 bases and J 2 bases; bases outside gene matches: 6. CDR3 size: 16 residues. Germline CDR1 is LGHDT and CDR2 is YNNKEL (reference sequence). CDR3 region: CASSQPQAGATDTQYF. For the CDR3, the DNA is TGTGCCAGCAGCCAACCCCAAGCGGGAGCCACAGATACGCAGTATTTT.

V and J are TRBV24-1 and TRBJ2-1; possibly TRBD1 for D (6 bases). The CDR3 runs to 15 residues. Trimming pared 5 bases from V and 6 bases from J, leaving 16 bases between. Per germline, CDR1 KGHDR and CDR2 SFDVKD. CDR3 loop: CATSGGQTIGNEQFF. The CDR3, as DNA: TGTGCCACCAGTGGAGGACAGACCATAGGCAATGAGCAGTTCTTC.

The chain carries TRBV3-1 (or the pseudogene TRBV3-2) and TRBJ1-2, with D unresolved. Germline CDR1 reads LGHDT; CDR2 reads YNNKEL (reference sequence). The CDR3 has 13 amino acids. Trimming removed 0 bases at V and 11 bases at J, with 13 bases between. The CDR3 is CASSQDGGRTYTF. The CDR3 coding sequence is TGTGCCAGCAGCCAAGATGGTGGCAGGACGTACACCTTC.

This chain joins TRBV29-1 and TRBJ2-2, with D hard to call. This CDR3 contains 13 residues. V lost 5 bases to trimming and J lost 6 bases, with 13 bases between them. CDR1 SQVTM and CDR2 ANQGSEA come from the germline V gene. CDR3 coding DNA: TGCAGCGTTCTCCCCCGACTGGCCGGGGAGCTGTTTTTT. It translates to CSVLPRLAGELFF.

J is TRBJ2-1 and V is TRBV11-3; 9 bases are a match to TRBD2. The CDR3 runs to 15 residues. Germline V CDR1 and CDR2: SGHNT, YENEEA. The junction had 5 bases not matched to a gene; V was cut back by 4 bases and J by 4 bases. CDR3 in DNA: TGTGCCAGCAGCTCGCGGGGGGGCCTTTACAATGAGCAGTTCTTC. As protein: CASSSRGGLYNEQFF.

This clone has at least ten counts. The chain couples TRBV11-2 to TRBJ1-2, with 7 bases aligning to TRBD1. The V gene end was trimmed by 5 bases and the J gene end by 3 bases; junction bases not matched to a gene: 3. CDR1 and CDR2 (germline): SGHAT, FQNNGV. This CDR3 has 13 residues. CDR3 DNA sequence: TGTGCCAGCAGCCCCGGACAGGACTATGGCTACACCTTC. Protein sequence: CASSPGQDYGYTF.

The chain employs TRBV6-5 and TRBJ2-7; D uncertain. Germline-derived CDR1 and CDR2 are MNHEY and SVGAGI. The V and J ends lost 7 bases and 2 bases respectively, with 9 bases between them. The CDR3 runs 12 residues. In nucleotides, the CDR3 is TGTGCCAGCAACGGAGCCCCCTACGAGCAGTACTTC. This sequence encodes CASNGAPYEQYF.

This chain links TRBV5-8 with TRBJ1-1; the match to TRBD1 covers 9 bases. The V and J ends lost 4 bases and 7 bases, in that order; junction bases with no gene match: 11. The germline V gene has CDR1 SGHTS and CDR2 YDEGEE. The CDR3 length is 15 residues. The CDR3 DNA reads as TGTGCCAGCAGCATATGGACAGGGGCGTCAGGTGAAGCTTTCTTT. Translated, it gives CASSIWTGASGEAFF.